Listed below are T cell receptor beta chains from one sample, sequenced in a study of CD8 T cells in ankylosing spondylitis. TCRdb redid the calling of the 5' RACE reads with MiXCR, one entry per CDR3 protein. The sample has around 480,000 distinct CDR3 sequences; more than 15% are singletons. Source material: blood, either unsorted or a sorted T cell fraction (not recorded which). All receptors derive from a male donor with ankylosing spondylitis. Each CDR3 is given with its conserved first and last residue. The order of the fields is J gene, D gene, V gene, clone size, CDR3 length, CDR3 DNA, CDR3 protein. A D gene is named only where the DNA matches it firmly. Clone size is stated in some rows and not others, as once, few, many or a class when expanded.

TRBJ2-7 | - | TRBV14 | - | 14 | TGTGCCAGCAGCCAAGATATTGTACGGCTAGAGCAGTACTTC | CASSQDIVRLEQYF
TRBJ1-1 | - | TRBV24-1 | many | 16 | TGTGCCACCAGTGAAGGTGAAGAAGGAGTGAACACTGAAGCTTTCTTT | CATSEGEEGVNTEAFF
TRBJ1-1 | - | TRBV5-1 | few | 14 | TGCGCCAGCGCAAGAACTGACGGGAGAACTGAAGCTTTCTTT | CASARTDGRTEAFF
TRBJ2-1 | TRBD1 | TRBV4-3 | many | 18 | TGCGCCAGCAGCCAAGATCTGGCCGGGACAGCGCGGGCCAATGAGCAGTTCTTC | CASSQDLAGTARANEQFF
TRBJ1-1 | TRBD1 | TRBV20-1 | - | 14 | TGCAGTGCTAGAGAAGGGGGCGCGGGTACTGAAGCTTTCTTT | CSAREGGAGTEAFF
TRBJ2-3 | - | TRBV5-1 | - | 14 | TGCGCCAGCAGCCCTTCCCGACCAACAGATACGCAGTATTTT | CASSPSRPTDTQYF
TRBJ1-1 | TRBD1 | TRBV18 | - | 16 | TGTGCCAGCTCACCAGGGACAGGCGCAATGAACACTGAAGCTTTCTTT | CASSPGTGAMNTEAFF
TRBJ2-7 | TRBD2 | TRBV6-1 | many | 17 | TGTGCCAGCAGTCGAAACTTAGCGGGGAGCCTTCACTACGAGCAGTACTTC | CASSRNLAGSLHYEQYF
TRBJ2-3 | - | TRBV6-4 | - | 14 | TGTGCCAGCAGTGACTCAGGAAACACAGATACGCAGTATTTT | CASSDSGNTDTQYF
TRBJ1-4 | - | TRBV6-1 | - | 13 | TGTGCCAGCACTGTGAACAGTAATGAAAAACTGTTTTTT | CASTVNSNEKLFF
TRBJ2-5 | - | TRBV20-1 | - | 12 | TGCAGTGCTAGGGGGGTAGGGGAGACCCAGTACTTC | CSARGVGETQYF
TRBJ2-1 | TRBD2 | TRBV20-1 | few | 14 | TGCAGTGGTTATATAGCGGGGGGGTACAATGAGCAGTTCTTC | CSGYIAGGYNEQFF
TRBJ1-5 | - | TRBV6-5 | - | 14 | TGTGCCAGCAGTTACGGGGTGGGGGGTCAGCCCCAGCATTTT | CASSYGVGGQPQHF